What follows is one T cell receptor (beta chain) and its context. The CDR3 is 18 residues long. The V gene's germline CDR1 is SGHTA and CDR2 FQGNSA. V lost 2 bases, J lost 4 bases, and 9 bases stayed unmatched. This entry is derived from a study of cytomegalovirus exposure and HLA in healthy donors. The PCR contained 60 Vbeta and 13 Jbeta primers. The protocol was immunoSEQ multiplex PCR, while the TCRdb copy is restricted to in-frame clones and leaves out a portion. The sample yields more than 110,000 clones, 70% to 80% seen once. The clonotype was recovered from a woman aged 45-65 years in good health and CMV-seropositive. The chain couples TRBV7-2 to TRBJ1-5, with 12 nucleotides matching TRBD1. Sequences were obtained from PBMCs. The CDR3 DNA reads TGTGCCAGCAGCTTAAGTGGGACAGGGGGCCGGGGTAATCAGCCCCAGCATTTT. Protein product: CASSLSGTGGRGNQPQHF.